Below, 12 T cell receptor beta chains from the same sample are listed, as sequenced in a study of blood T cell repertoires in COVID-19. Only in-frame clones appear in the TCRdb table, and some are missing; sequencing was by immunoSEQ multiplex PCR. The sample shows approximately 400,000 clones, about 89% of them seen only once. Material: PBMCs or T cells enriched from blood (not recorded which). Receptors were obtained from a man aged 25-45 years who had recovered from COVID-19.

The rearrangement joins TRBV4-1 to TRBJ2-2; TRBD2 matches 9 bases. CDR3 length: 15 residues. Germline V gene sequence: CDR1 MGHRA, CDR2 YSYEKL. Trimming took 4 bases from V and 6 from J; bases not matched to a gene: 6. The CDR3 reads CASSLKRGEPGELFF. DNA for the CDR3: TGCGCCAGCAGCCTGAAGCGGGGGGAGCCCGGGGAGCTGTTTTTT.

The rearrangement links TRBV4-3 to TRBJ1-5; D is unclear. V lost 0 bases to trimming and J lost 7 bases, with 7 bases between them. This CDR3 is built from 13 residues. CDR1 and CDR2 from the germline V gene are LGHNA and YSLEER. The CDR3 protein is CASSQDTRQPQHF. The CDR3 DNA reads TGCGCCAGCAGCCAAGACACAAGACAGCCCCAGCATTTT.

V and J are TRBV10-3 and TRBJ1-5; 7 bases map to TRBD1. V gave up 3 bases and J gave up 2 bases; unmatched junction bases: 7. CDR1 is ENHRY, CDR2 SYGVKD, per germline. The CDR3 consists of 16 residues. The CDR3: CAISDPGQEGNQPQHF. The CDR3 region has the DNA TGTGCCATCAGTGATCCCGGACAGGAGGGCAATCAGCCCCAGCATTTT.

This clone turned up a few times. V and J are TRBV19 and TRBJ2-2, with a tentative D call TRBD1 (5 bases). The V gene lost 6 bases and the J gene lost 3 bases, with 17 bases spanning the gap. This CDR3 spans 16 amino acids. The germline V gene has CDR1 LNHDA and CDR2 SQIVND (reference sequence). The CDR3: CASRDWQEGDTGELFF. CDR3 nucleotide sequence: TGTGCCAGTAGGGATTGGCAAGAAGGGGACACCGGGGAGCTGTTTTTT.

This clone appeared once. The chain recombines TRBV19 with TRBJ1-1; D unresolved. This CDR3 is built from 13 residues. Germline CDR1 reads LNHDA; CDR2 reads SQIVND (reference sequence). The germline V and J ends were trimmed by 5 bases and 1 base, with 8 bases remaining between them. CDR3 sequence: CASSDSGNTEAFF. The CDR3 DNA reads TGTGCCAGTAGTGATTCGGGGAACACTGAAGCTTTCTTT.

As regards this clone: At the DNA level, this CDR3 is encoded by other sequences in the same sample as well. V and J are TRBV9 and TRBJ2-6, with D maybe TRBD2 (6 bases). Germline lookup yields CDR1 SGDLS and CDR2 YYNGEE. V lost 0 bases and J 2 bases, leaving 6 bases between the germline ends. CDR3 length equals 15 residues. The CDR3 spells CASSVGGAGANVLTF. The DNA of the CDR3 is TGTGCCAGCAGCGTAGGGGGGGCTGGGGCCAACGTCCTGACTTTC. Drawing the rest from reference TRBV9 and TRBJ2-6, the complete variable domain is DSGVTQTPKHLITATGQRVTLRCSPRSGDLSVYWYQQSLDQGLQFLIQYYNGEERAKGNILERFSAQQFPDLHSELNLSSLELGDSALYFCASSVGGAGANVLTFGAGSRLTVL.

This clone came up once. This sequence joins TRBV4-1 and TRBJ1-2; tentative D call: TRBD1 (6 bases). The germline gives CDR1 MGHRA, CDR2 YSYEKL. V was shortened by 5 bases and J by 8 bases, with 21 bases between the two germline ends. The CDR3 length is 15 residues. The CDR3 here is CASSSVGQGPKGYTF. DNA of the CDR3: TGCGCCAGCAGCTCTGTGGGGCAGGGGCCTAAGGGCTACACCTTC.

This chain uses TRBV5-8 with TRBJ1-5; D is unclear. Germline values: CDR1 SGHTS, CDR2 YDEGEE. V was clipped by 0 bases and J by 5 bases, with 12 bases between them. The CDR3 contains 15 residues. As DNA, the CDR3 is TGTGCCAGCAGCTTGGAAGCAGACGGGGATCAGCCCCAGCATTTT. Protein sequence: CASSLEADGDQPQHF. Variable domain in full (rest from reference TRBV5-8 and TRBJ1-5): EAGVTQSPTHLIKTRGQQATLRCSPISGHTSVYWYQQALGLGLQFLLWYDEGEERNRGNFPPRFSGRQFPNYSSELNVNALELEDSALYLCASSLEADGDQPQHFGDGTRLSIL.

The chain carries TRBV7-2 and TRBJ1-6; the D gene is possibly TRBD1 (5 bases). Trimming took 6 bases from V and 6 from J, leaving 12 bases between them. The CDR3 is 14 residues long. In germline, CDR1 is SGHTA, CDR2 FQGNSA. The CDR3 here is CASRQGGTNSPLHF. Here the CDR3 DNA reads TGTGCCAGCAGGCAGGGAGGAACTAATTCACCCCTCCACTTT.

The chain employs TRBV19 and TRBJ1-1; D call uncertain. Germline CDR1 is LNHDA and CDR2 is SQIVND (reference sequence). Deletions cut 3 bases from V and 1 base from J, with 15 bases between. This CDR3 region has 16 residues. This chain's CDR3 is CASSIEYWEENTEAFF. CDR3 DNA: TGTGCCAGTAGTATTGAGTACTGGGAGGAGAACACTGAAGCTTTCTTT.

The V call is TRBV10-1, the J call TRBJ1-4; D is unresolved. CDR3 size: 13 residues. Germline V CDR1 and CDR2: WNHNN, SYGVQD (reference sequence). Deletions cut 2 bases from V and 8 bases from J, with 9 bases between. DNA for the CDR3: TGCGCCAGCAGTGAGGCTATCGGGGAAAAACTGTTTTTT. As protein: CASSEAIGEKLFF.

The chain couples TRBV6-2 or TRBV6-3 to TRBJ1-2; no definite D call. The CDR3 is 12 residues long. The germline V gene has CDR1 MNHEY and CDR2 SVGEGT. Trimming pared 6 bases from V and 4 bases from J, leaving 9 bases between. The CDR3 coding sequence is TGTGCCAGCAGCCCCGGGGTCTATGGCTACACCTTC. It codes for CASSPGVYGYTF.